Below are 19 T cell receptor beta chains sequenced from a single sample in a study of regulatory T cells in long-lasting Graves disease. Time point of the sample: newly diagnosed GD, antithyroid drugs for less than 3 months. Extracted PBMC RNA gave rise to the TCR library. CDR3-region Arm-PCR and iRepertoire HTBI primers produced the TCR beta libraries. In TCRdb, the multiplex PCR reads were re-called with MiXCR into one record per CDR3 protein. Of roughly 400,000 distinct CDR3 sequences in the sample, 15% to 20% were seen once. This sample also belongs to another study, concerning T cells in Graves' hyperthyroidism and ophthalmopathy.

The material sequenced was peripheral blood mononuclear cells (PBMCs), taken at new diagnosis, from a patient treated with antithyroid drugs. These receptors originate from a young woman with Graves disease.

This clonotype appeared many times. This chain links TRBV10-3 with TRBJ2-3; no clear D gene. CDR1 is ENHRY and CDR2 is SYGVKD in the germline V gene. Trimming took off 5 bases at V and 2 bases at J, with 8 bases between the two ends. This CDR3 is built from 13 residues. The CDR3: CAISPEPTDTQYF. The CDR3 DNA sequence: TGTGCCATCAGTCCTGAACCCACAGATACGCAGTATTTT.

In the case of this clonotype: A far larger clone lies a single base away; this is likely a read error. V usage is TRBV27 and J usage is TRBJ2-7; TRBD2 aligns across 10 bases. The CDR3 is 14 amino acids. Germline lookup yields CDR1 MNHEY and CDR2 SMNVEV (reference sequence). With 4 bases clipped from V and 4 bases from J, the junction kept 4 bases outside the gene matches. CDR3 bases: TGTGCCAGCAGTTGGGCTAGCGGGAGATACGAGCAGTACTTC. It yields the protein CASSWASGRYEQYF.

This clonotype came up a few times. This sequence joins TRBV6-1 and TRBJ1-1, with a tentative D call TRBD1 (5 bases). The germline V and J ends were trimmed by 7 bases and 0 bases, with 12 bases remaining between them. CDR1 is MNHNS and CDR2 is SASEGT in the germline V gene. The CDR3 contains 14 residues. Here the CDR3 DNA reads TGTGCCAGCATACCCAGGGTAGTGAACACTGAAGCTTTCTTT. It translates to CASIPRVVNTEAFF.

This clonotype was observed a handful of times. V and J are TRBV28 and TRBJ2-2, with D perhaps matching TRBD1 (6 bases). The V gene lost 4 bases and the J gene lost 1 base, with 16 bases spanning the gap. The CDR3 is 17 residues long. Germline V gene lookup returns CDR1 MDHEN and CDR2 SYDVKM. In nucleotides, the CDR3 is TGTGCCAGCAGTTCCCCCCGCGACAGGAGGAACACCGGGGAGCTGTTTTTT. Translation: CASSSPRDRRNTGELFF.

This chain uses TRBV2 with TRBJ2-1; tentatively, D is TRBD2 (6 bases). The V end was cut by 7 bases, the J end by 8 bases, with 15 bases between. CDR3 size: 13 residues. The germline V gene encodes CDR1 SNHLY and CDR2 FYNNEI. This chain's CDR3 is CASIEASVYEQFF. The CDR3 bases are TGTGCCAGCATAGAGGCTAGCGTCTATGAGCAGTTCTTC.

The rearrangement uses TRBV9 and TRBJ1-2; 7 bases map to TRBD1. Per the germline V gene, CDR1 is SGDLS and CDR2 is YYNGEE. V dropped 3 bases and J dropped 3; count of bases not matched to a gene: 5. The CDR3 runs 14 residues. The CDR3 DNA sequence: TGTGCCAGCAGCGCCCAGGGGGGCGACTATGGCTACACCTTC. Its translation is CASSAQGGDYGYTF.

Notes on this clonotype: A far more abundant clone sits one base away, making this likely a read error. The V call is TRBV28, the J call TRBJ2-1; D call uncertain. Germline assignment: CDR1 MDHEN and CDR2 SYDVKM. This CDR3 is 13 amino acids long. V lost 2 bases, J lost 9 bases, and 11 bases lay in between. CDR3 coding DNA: TGTGCCAGCAGTTTAGTGTTAGCAGTTGAGCAGTTCTTC. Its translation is CASSLVLAVEQFF.

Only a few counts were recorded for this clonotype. CDR3 in amino acids: CASSFDSDRVGYTF. For the CDR3, the DNA is TGTGCCAGCAGCTTTGACAGCGACAGGGTCGGCTACACCTTC. This chain links TRBV7-9 with TRBJ1-2, with TRBD1 identical over 7 bases. After removal of 3 bases from V and 8 bases from J, the junction contained 9 bases not matched to a gene. The CDR3 loop spans 14 amino acids. The germline V gene encodes CDR1 SEHNR and CDR2 FQNEAQ (reference sequence).

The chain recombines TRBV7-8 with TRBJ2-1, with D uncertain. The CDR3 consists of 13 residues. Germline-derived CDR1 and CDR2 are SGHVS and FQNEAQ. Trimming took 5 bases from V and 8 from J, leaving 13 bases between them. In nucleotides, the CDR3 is TGTGCCAGCAGCCTGACTCGAGGCGATGAGCAGTTCTTC. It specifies CASSLTRGDEQFF. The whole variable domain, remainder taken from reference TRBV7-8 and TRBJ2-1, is GAGVSQSPRYKVAKRGQDVALRCDPISGHVSLFWYQQALGQGPEFLTYFQNEAQLDKSGLPSDRFFAERPEGSVSTLKIQRTQQEDSAVYLCASSLTRGDEQFFGPGTRLTVL.

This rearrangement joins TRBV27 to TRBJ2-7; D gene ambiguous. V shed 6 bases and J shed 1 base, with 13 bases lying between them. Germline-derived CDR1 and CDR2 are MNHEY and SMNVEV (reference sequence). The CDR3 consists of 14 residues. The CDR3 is CASSSTKDSYEQYF. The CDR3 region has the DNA TGTGCCAGCAGCTCAACCAAGGATTCCTACGAGCAGTACTTC.

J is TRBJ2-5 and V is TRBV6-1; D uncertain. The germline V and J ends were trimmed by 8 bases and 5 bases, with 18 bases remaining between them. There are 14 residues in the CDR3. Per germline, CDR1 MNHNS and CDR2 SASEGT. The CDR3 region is CASHPGSLRETQYF. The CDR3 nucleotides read TGTGCCAGCCATCCTGGAAGCTTGAGGGAGACCCAGTACTTC.

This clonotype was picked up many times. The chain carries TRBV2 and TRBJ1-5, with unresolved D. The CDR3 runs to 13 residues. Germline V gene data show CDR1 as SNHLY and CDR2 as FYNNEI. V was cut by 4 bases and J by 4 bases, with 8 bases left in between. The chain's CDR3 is CASSATLNQPQHF. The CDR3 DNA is TGTGCCAGCAGTGCAACGCTGAATCAGCCCCAGCATTTT.

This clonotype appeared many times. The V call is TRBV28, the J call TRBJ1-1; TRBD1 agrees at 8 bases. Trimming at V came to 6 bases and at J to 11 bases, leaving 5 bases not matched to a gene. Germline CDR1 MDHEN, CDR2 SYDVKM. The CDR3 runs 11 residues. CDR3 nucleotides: TGTGCCAGCAGGAACAGGGGGGAGGCTTTCTTT. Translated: CASRNRGEAFF. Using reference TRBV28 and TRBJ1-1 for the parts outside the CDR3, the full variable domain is DVKVTQSSRYLVKRTGEKVFLECVQDMDHENMFWYRQDPGLGLRLIYFSYDVKMKEKGDIPEGYSVSREKKERFSLILESASTNQTSMYLCASRNRGEAFFGQGTRLTVV.

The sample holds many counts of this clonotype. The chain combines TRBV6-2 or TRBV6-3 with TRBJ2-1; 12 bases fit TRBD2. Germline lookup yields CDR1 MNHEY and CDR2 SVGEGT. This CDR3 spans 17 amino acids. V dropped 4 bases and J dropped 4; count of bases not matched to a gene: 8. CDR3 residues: CASSSTSGRGGYNEQFF. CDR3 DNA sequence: TGTGCCAGCAGTTCGACTAGCGGGAGAGGGGGATACAATGAGCAGTTCTTC.

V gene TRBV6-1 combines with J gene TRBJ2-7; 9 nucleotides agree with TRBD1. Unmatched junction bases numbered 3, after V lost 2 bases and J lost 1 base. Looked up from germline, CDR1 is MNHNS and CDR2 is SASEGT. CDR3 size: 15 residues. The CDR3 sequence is CASSEWGTGSYEQYF. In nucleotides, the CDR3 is TGTGCCAGCAGTGAATGGGGGACAGGGTCCTACGAGCAGTACTTC.

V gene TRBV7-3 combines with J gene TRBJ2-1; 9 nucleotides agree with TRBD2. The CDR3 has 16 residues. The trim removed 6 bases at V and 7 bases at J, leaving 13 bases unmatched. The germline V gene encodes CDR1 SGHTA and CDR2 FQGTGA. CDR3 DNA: TGTGCCAGCAGTTGGCGGGTAGCGGGAGTGAAAAATGAGCAGTTCTTC. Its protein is CASSWRVAGVKNEQFF.

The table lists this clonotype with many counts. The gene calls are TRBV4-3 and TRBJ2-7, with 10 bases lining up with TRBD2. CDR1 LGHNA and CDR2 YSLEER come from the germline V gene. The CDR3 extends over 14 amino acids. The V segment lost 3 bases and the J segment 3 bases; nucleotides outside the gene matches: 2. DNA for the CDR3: TGCGCCAGCAGCCAGGTAGCGGGAGGCTACGAGCAGTACTTC. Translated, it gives CASSQVAGGYEQYF.

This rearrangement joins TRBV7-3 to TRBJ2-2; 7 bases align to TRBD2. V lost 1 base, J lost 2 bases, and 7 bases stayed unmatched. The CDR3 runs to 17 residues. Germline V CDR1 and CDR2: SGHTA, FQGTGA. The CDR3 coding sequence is TGTGCCAGCAGCTTAAATCCGGGCGGGGGAAACACCGGGGAGCTGTTTTTT. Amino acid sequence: CASSLNPGGGNTGELFF.

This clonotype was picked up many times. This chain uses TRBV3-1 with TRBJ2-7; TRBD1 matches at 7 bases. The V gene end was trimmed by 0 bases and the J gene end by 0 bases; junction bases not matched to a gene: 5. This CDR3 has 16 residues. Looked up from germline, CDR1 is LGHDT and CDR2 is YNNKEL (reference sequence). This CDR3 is CASSQDKQGSSYEQYF. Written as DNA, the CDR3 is TGTGCCAGCAGCCAAGACAAACAGGGGAGCTCCTACGAGCAGTACTTC.